These T cell receptor beta chains were read from a single sample in a study of cytomegalovirus exposure and HLA in healthy donors. Measured with immunoSEQ multiplex PCR; TCRdb has only the in-frame clones, and not every one. The sample holds about 57,000 clones, approximately 72% seen once. The sequenced sample was PBMCs. The receptors were gathered from a woman aged 50 to 60 in good health and CMV-seronegative. The CDR3 runs from the conserved cysteine through the conserved F or W. A D gene is named only where the DNA matches it firmly.

TRBV5-4 | TRBD1 | CASSLEGAGDYEQYF
TRBV7-2 | . | CASSFRDNNYGYTF
TRBV9 | . | CASAGPESSYNEQFF
TRBV27 | TRBD1 | CASSIIQGTPAEQYF
TRBV6-6 | . | CASSYSMPGSGNTIYF
TRBV28 | . | CASSLAQNYEQYF
TRBV2 | TRBD2 | CASSDSREKGNEQFF
TRBV21-1 | . | CATPTLGSYEQYF
TRBV6-5 | . | CASGSGLIHEQYF
TRBV5-1 | . | CASSPTPEGGANVLTF
TRBV19 | . | CASSGQGRGYGYTF
TRBV5-6 | . | CASSAPTIPEAFF
TRBV19 | . | CASNTGSTDTQYF
TRBV30 | . | CAWSTRDKVSEKLFF
TRBV5-6 | TRBD1 | CASSWSGQGNTEAFF
TRBV5-1 | TRBD2 | CASSFLSTSGLDEQFF
TRBV5-1 | . | CASKEVEGTEAFF
TRBV19 | TRBD1 | CASSPTGGTEAFF
TRBV5-8 | . | CASRSTDNSPLHF
TRBV4-1 | . | CASSQVGSADTGELFF
TRBV30 | TRBD2 | CAWSPGTSAYNEQFF
TRBV7-9 | TRBD1 | CASSLGAGGIYEQYF
TRBV6-5 | . | CASSSVGSSYNEQFF
TRBV6-5 | . | CASSYSRELYNEQFF
TRBV28 | . | CASSLGDKRTGELFF
TRBV5-1 | TRBD1 | CASSTTGTGTYNEQFF
TRBV6-1 | TRBD1 | CASTDRGLGGYGYTF
TRBV29-1 | TRBD1 | CSAPDRVGGYTF
TRBV7-6 | . | CASSLQGLNSPLHF
TRBV5-1 | . | CASSSGVQETQYF
TRBV28 | . | CASSSRGGYTF
TRBV6-5 | . | CASSYSAGNEQFF